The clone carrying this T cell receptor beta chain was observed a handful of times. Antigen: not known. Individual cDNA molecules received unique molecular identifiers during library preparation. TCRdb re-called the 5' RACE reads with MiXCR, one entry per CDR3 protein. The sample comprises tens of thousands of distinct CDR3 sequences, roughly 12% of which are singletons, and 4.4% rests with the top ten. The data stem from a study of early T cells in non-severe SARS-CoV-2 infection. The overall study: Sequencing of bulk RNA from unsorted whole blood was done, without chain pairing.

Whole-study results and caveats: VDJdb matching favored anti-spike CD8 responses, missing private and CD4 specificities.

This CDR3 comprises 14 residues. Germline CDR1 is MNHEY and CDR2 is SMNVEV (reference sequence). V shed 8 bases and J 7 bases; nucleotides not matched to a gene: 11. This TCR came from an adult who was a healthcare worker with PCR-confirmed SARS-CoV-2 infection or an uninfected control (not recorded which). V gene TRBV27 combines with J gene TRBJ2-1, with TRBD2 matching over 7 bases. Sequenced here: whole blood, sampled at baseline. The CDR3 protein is CASGDYTGQNEQFF. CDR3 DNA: TGTGCCAGCGGGGACTATACGGGCCAGAATGAGCAGTTCTTC.